Listed here is a single TCR beta chain. This entry belongs to a study of STAT5B mutations in CD4+ large granular lymphocyte leukemia. This was a survey-level run. Assay used: immunoSEQ multiplex PCR; TCRdb lists only in-frame clones, some missing. The table lists tens of thousands of clones, about four fifths of them singletons. The sequencing sample was made of CD4+ T cells from blood buffy coats. This sequence originates from a human donor in good health.

CDR3 bases: TGTGCCAGCAGCCCTCGATCTAACACCGGGGAGCTGTTTTTT. Translating it yields CASSPRSNTGELFF. The chain links TRBV7-9 to TRBJ2-2; D gene ambiguous. Germline V lookup: CDR1 SEHNR, CDR2 FQNEAQ (reference sequence). With 5 bases removed from V and 2 bases from J, the gap between germline ends came to 9 bases. The CDR3 consists of 14 residues.